Presented here are 27 T cell receptor beta chains from one specimen sequenced in a study of radiation and T cells in renal cell carcinoma. Treatment specified: 15 Gy SBRT to primary tumor, nephrectomy 4 weeks later. The table came from immunoSEQ multiplex PCR; TCRdb's copy has only in-frame clones and leaves some out. The sample yields several thousand clones, approximately 54% seen once. The sample consisted of tumor tissue, taken from a patient whose treatment included radiotherapy and nephrectomy. The receptors come from a man aged 55-75 years with renal cell carcinoma.

V and J are TRBV4-1 and TRBJ1-1; possible D gene TRBD1, 5 bases. This CDR3 is 16 amino acids long. Trimming pared 6 bases from V and 4 bases from J, leaving 21 bases between. Germline V gives CDR1 MGHRA, CDR2 YSYEKL. CDR3 residues: CASSSREGGVGTEAFF. The CDR3 DNA reads as TGCGCCAGCAGTTCCCGGGAGGGAGGGGTTGGCACTGAAGCTTTCTTT.

This clone appeared a single time. A junction end diverges from the germline sequence, so it may reflect a read error. This sequence joins TRBV5-1 and TRBJ2-7; D is unclear. The CDR3 loop spans 14 amino acids. Per germline, CDR1 SGHRS and CDR2 YFSETQ. The CDR3 DNA sequence: TGCGCCAGCAGTTTGGGTTTGGCCGCGGACGAGCAGTACTTC. Its translation: CASSLGLAADEQYF. Together with reference TRBV5-1 and TRBJ2-7, the CDR3 gives the full variable domain: KAGVTQTPRYLIKTRGQQVTLSCSPISGHRSVSWYQQTPGQGLQFLFEYFSETQRNKGNFPGRFSGRQFSNSRSEMNVSTLELGDSALYLCASSLGLAADEQYFGPGTRLTVT.

The V and J genes are TRBV19 and TRBJ1-5; D is possibly TRBD1 (5 bases). V dropped 11 bases and J dropped 6 bases, with 23 bases sitting between them. From germline, CDR1 is LNHDA and CDR2 SQIVND (reference sequence). The CDR3 extends over 15 amino acids. The CDR3 spells CASRGSQDYGQPQHF. For the CDR3, the DNA is TGTGCCTCTAGGGGTTCCCAGGATTACGGTCAGCCCCAGCATTTT.

In its sample, this clone was seen a few times. In DNA, the CDR3 is TGTGCCAGCAGTTCAGCGGCTGGGACAGGGCATTACCCATATGGCTACACCTTC. Its translation is CASSSAAGTGHYPYGYTF. The V call is TRBV28, the J call TRBJ1-2; 9 nucleotides agree with TRBD1. CDR3 size: 18 residues. Losses at the gene ends were 4 bases for V and 5 bases for J; bases not matched to a gene: 17. Looked up from germline, CDR1 is MDHEN and CDR2 is SYDVKM.

The gene calls are TRBV28 and TRBJ2-7; 9 bases fit TRBD1. CDR1 is MDHEN and CDR2 is SYDVKM in the germline V gene. The CDR3 loop spans 17 amino acids. After removal of 3 bases from V and 4 bases from J, the junction contained 13 bases not matched to a gene. CDR3 nucleotide sequence: TGTGCCAGCAGTTTGCCTCTTATAGGACAGGGGCAGTACGAGCAGTACTTC. Translated, it gives CASSLPLIGQGQYEQYF.

V and J are TRBV28 and TRBJ1-1, with no clear D. Trimming removed 2 bases from V and 1 base from J, with 14 bases in between. The V gene's germline CDR1 is MDHEN and CDR2 SYDVKM. The CDR3 spans 16 residues. The chain's CDR3 is CASSLTGFSTNTEAFF. The CDR3 coding sequence is TGTGCCAGCAGTTTAACGGGGTTTTCAACGAACACTGAAGCTTTCTTT.

This clone is deemed medium-sized. The gene calls are TRBV28 and TRBJ1-1; no reliable D call. Germline assignment: CDR1 MDHEN and CDR2 SYDVKM. There are 13 residues in the CDR3. V lost 3 bases and J lost 6, with 11 bases in between. DNA for the CDR3: TGTGCCAGCAGTTTGTTCGAACCTGCTGAAGCTTTCTTT. Protein: CASSLFEPAEAFF.

In its sample, this clone ranks as medium-sized. The J gene is TRBJ2-7, the V gene TRBV6-5; D is perhaps TRBD1 (5 bases). Germline V gene lookup returns CDR1 MNHEY and CDR2 SVGAGI. The CDR3 runs to 13 residues. Trimming took 4 bases from V and 2 from J, leaving 9 bases between them. This CDR3 reads CASSWRQTYEQYF. The CDR3 region has the DNA TGTGCCAGCAGTTGGCGACAGACCTACGAGCAGTACTTC.

This clone was counted a single time. The V gene is TRBV7-3, the J gene TRBJ1-1; D possibly corresponds to TRBD1 (5 bases). Trimming took off 5 bases at V and 1 base at J, with 8 bases between the two ends. CDR1 is SGHTA, CDR2 FQGTGA, per germline. This CDR3 contains 13 residues. DNA for the CDR3: TGTGCCAGCAGCCAGGGCCCGAACACTGAAGCTTTCTTT. Its protein product is CASSQGPNTEAFF. The variable domain in full, completed from reference TRBV7-3 and TRBJ1-1, reads GAGVSQTPSNKVTEKGKYVELRCDPISGHTALYWYRQSLGQGPEFLIYFQGTGAADDSGLPNDRFFAVRPEGSVSTLKIQRTERGDSAVYLCASSQGPNTEAFFGQGTRLTVV.

The chain carries TRBV29-1 and TRBJ1-3; D unresolved. The CDR3 is 11 residues long. CDR1 SQVTM and CDR2 ANQGSEA come from the germline V gene. Between the trimmed V and J ends, which lost 4 bases and 4 bases, there was a span of 5 bases. The CDR3 spells CSVGGGNTIYF. Here the CDR3 DNA reads TGCAGCGTTGGGGGAGGAAACACCATATATTTT. The complete variable domain, with remaining parts taken from reference TRBV29-1 and TRBJ1-3, reads SAVISQKPSRDICQRGTSLTIQCQVDSQVTMMFWYRQQPGQSLTLIATANQGSEATYESGFVIDKFPISRPNLTFSTLTVSNMSPEDSSIYLCSVGGGNTIYFGEGSWLTVV.

This clone showed up just a few times. The rearrangement uses TRBV10-3 and TRBJ1-1; perhaps TRBD1 as D (5 bases). Deletions cut 6 bases from V and 0 bases from J, with 14 bases between. There are 15 residues in the CDR3. Germline V gene data show CDR1 as ENHRY and CDR2 as SYGVKD. CDR3 sequence reads: CAIRSGAGMNTEAFF. As DNA, the CDR3 is TGTGCCATCAGAAGTGGGGCGGGGATGAACACTGAAGCTTTCTTT.

This chain joins TRBV25-1 and TRBJ1-1, with 8 bases identical to TRBD1. J gave up 11 bases and V 5 bases, and 16 bases lay outside the gene matches. CDR1 is MGHDK and CDR2 is SYGVNS in the germline V gene. CDR3 length: 15 residues. The CDR3 coding sequence is TGTGCCAGCAGTCCAACGCCCACAGGGGGTCGGGGGGCTTTCTTT. This encodes CASSPTPTGGRGAFF.

This rearrangement joins TRBV11-2 to TRBJ1-2, with D uncertain. The CDR3 extends over 10 amino acids. Germline CDR1 reads SGHAT; CDR2 reads FQNNGV. Trimming pared 4 bases from V and 8 bases from J, leaving 5 bases between. Here the CDR3 DNA reads TGTGCCAGCAGCTCACCCGGCTACACCTTC. It specifies CASSSPGYTF.

The rearrangement links TRBV7-3 to TRBJ2-7; D may match TRBD1 or TRBD2 (6 bases each). The V and J ends lost 5 bases and 7 bases respectively, with 21 bases between them. Per the germline V gene, CDR1 is SGHTA and CDR2 is FQGTGA. The CDR3 runs 15 residues. The CDR3 coding sequence is TGTGCCAGCAGCCCGTACGGGGGCAGGGGCCAAGAGCAGTACTTC. Its translation is CASSPYGGRGQEQYF. Full variable domain (remainder filled in from reference TRBV7-3 and TRBJ2-7): GAGVSQTPSNKVTEKGKYVELRCDPISGHTALYWYRQSLGQGPEFLIYFQGTGAADDSGLPNDRFFAVRPEGSVSTLKIQRTERGDSAVYLCASSPYGGRGQEQYFGPGTRLTVT.

V is TRBV19 and J is TRBJ2-7, with a tentative D call TRBD1 (6 bases). This CDR3 is 12 amino acids long. Deletions cut 9 bases from V and 1 base from J, with 10 bases between. The germline gives CDR1 LNHDA, CDR2 SQIVND (reference sequence). The CDR3 reads CARDSPSYEQYF. The CDR3 nucleotides are TGTGCCAGGGACAGTCCGTCCTACGAGCAGTACTTC.

This clone was found once. The chain recombines TRBV13 with TRBJ2-7, with D perhaps TRBD1 or TRBD2 (6 bases each). Germline CDR1 reads PRHDT; CDR2 reads FYEKMQ (reference sequence). The CDR3 sequence is 17 residues long. Trimming cost V 5 bases and J 9 bases, with 29 bases left between them. This CDR3 reads CASSPRLVGIRGLGQYF. As DNA, the CDR3 is TGTGCCAGCAGCCCCCGGCTAGTTGGTATTCGGGGGCTCGGGCAGTACTTC.

V and J are TRBV28 and TRBJ1-6; no reliable D call. V lost 5 bases and J lost 14, with 13 bases in between. This CDR3 has 12 amino acids. Germline CDR1 MDHEN, CDR2 SYDVKM. CDR3 region: CASSLGLPTLHF. The CDR3 DNA follows: TGTGCCAGCAGTCTTGGACTTCCCACCCTCCACTTT.

The chain is built from TRBV6-1 and TRBJ1-2; D gene uncertain. Trimming cost V 5 bases and J 7 bases, with 8 bases left between them. The CDR3 totals 11 residues. The germline V gene encodes CDR1 MNHNS and CDR2 SASEGT. The CDR3 bases are TGTGCCAGCAGTCCGGCCCTTGGCTACACCTTC. This encodes CASSPALGYTF.

This clone was found a few times. V gene TRBV19 combines with J gene TRBJ2-7; D gene unclear. Trimming removed 0 bases from V and 3 bases from J, with 6 bases in between. Germline values: CDR1 LNHDA, CDR2 SQIVND (reference sequence). The length of the CDR3 is 13 residues. The CDR3 DNA reads as TGTGCCAGTAGTATAGATCTTAGCTACGAGCAGTACTTC. Encoded protein: CASSIDLSYEQYF.

The table lists this clone with a few counts. The chain recombines TRBV29-1 with TRBJ1-5, with 7 bases matching TRBD1. The CDR3 extends over 14 amino acids. Per the germline V gene, CDR1 is SQVTM and CDR2 is ANQGSEA. V gave up 6 bases and J gave up 4 bases; unmatched junction bases: 9. The CDR3 nucleotides are TGCAGCGTAGCCCTAGGGACAGCTAATCAGCCCCAGCATTTT. It translates to CSVALGTANQPQHF.

The chain links TRBV28 to TRBJ2-7, with 10 bases identical to TRBD1. This CDR3 is 15 amino acids long. Unmatched junction bases numbered 9, after V lost 5 bases and J lost 5 bases. Germline assignment: CDR1 MDHEN and CDR2 SYDVKM. The CDR3 spells CASSDRQGARHEQYF. The CDR3 coding sequence is TGTGCCAGCAGTGATCGACAGGGGGCGCGCCACGAGCAGTACTTC.

The chain recombines TRBV5-5 with TRBJ1-4; D is ambiguous. There are 13 residues in the CDR3. CDR1 and CDR2 (germline): SGHKS, YYEKEE (reference sequence). With 5 bases removed from V and 8 bases from J, the gap between germline ends came to 13 bases. Here the CDR3 DNA reads TGTGCCAGCAGGGCCCGGGGTTGGGAAAAACTGTTTTTT. It encodes CASRARGWEKLFF.

V and J are TRBV28 and TRBJ2-7; D is ambiguous. V dropped 2 bases and J dropped 0 bases, with 20 bases sitting between them. Germline assignment: CDR1 MDHEN and CDR2 SYDVKM. The CDR3 runs 18 residues. CDR3 loop: CASSLEPSRAESSYEQYF. The DNA of the CDR3 is TGTGCCAGCAGTTTAGAGCCGTCCCGGGCAGAGAGCTCCTACGAGCAGTACTTC.

The J gene is TRBJ1-1, the V gene TRBV19; D not resolved. Germline CDR1 is LNHDA and CDR2 is SQIVND (reference sequence). CDR3 length: 14 amino acids. V was trimmed by 3 bases and J by 2 bases, leaving 10 bases between them. CDR3: CASSIGRSNTEAFF. DNA of the CDR3: TGTGCCAGTAGTATTGGCAGGTCAAACACTGAAGCTTTCTTT.

This clone was seen more than once but under ten times. This chain links TRBV28 with TRBJ1-3; D is ambiguous. Trimming removed 5 bases from V and 0 bases from J, with 14 bases in between. The germline V gene has CDR1 MDHEN and CDR2 SYDVKM. CDR3 length: 16 amino acids. CDR3 in DNA: TGTGCCAGCAGTACCCCCTCGGTGGACTCTGGAAACACCATATATTTT. Amino acid sequence: CASSTPSVDSGNTIYF.

This clone came up a few times. The chain links TRBV7-7 to TRBJ2-7, with 7 nucleotides matching TRBD1. This CDR3 comprises 13 residues. Trimming cost V 4 bases and J 7 bases; bases outside gene matches: 7. CDR1 and CDR2 (germline): SSHAT, FNYEAQ (reference sequence). This CDR3 reads CASSSDREGEQYF. CDR3 nucleotides: TGTGCCAGCAGCTCTGACAGGGAAGGGGAGCAGTACTTC.

The V call is TRBV2, the J call TRBJ2-7; D perhaps matches TRBD1 (6 bases). The CDR3 extends over 15 amino acids. V lost 4 bases and J 6 bases, leaving 19 bases between the germline ends. Looked up from germline, CDR1 is SNHLY and CDR2 is FYNNEI. Here the CDR3 DNA reads TGTGCCAGCAGTGTGGTTCCAGGGGAAGGCCTCGAGCAGTACTTC. Translation gives CASSVVPGEGLEQYF.